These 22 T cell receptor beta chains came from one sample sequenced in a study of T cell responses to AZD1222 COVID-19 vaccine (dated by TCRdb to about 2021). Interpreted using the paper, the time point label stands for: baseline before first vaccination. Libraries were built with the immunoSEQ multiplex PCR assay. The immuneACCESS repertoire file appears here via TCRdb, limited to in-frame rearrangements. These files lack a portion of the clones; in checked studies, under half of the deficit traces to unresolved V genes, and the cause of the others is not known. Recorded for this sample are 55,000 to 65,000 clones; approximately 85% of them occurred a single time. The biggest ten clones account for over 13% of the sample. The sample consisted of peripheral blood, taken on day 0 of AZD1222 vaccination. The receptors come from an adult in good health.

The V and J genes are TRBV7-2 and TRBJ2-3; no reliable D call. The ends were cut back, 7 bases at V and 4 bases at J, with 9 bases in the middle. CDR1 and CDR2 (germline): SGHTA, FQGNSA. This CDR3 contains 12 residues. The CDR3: CASNLFSDTQYF. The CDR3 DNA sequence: TGTGCCAGCAACCTGTTTTCAGATACGCAGTATTTT.

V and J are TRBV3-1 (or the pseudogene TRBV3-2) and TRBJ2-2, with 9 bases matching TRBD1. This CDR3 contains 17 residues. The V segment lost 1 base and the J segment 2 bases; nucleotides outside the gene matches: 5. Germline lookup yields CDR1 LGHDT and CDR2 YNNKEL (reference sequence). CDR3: CASSQAGTGKNTGELFF. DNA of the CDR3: TGTGCCAGCAGCCAAGCGGGGACAGGGAAAAACACCGGGGAGCTGTTTTTT.

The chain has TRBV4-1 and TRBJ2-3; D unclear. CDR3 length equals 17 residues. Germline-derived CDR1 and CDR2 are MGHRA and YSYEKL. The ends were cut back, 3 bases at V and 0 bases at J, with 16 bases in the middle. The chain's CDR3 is CASSHDAPYSSTDTQYF. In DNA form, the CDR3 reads TGCGCCAGCAGCCACGACGCCCCCTACTCTAGCACAGATACGCAGTATTTT.

The CDR3 nucleotides read TGCGCCAGCAGCCAAGGGGACACTGAGCAGTTCTTC. As protein: CASSQGDTEQFF. The chain combines TRBV4-1 with TRBJ2-1; D may be TRBD1 (6 bases). The V gene's germline CDR1 is MGHRA and CDR2 YSYEKL. The CDR3 totals 12 residues. V was shortened by 1 base and J by 9 bases, with 7 bases between the two germline ends.

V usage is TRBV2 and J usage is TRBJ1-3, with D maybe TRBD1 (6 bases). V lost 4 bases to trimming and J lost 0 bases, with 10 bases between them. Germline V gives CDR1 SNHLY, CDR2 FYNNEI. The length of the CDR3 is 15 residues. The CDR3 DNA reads TGTGCCAGCAGTGCCGACAGGAGCTCTGGAAACACCATATATTTT. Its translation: CASSADRSSGNTIYF.

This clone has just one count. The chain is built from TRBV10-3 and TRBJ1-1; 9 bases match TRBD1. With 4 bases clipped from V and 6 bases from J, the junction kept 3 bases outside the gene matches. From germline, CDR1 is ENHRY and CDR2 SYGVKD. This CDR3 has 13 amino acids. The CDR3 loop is CAISATGGSEAFF. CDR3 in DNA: TGTGCCATCAGTGCGACAGGGGGATCTGAAGCTTTCTTT.

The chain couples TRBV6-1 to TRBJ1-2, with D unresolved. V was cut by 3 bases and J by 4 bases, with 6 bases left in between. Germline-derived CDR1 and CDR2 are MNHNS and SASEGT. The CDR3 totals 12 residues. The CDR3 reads CASSETVYGYTF. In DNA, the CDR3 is TGTGCCAGCAGTGAGACGGTCTATGGCTACACCTTC.

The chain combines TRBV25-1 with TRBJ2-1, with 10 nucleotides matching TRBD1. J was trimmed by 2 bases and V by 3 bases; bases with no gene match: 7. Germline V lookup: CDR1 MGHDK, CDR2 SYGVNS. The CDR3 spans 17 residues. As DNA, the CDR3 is TGTGCCAGCAGTGATCTTACCGGGACAGGGGCCTACAATGAGCAGTTCTTC. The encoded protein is CASSDLTGTGAYNEQFF.

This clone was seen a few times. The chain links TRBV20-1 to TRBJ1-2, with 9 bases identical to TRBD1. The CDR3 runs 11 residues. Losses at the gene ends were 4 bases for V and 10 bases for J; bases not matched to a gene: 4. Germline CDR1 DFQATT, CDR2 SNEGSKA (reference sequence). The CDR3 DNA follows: TGCAGTGCTACAAGGGACAGGGTCTACACCTTC. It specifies CSATRDRVYTF.

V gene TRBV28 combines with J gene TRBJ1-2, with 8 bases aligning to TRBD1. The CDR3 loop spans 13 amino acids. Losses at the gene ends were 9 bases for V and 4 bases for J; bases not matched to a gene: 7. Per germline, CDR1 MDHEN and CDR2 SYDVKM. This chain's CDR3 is CASHQGAGYGYTF. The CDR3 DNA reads TGTGCCAGTCATCAGGGGGCCGGCTATGGCTACACCTTC.

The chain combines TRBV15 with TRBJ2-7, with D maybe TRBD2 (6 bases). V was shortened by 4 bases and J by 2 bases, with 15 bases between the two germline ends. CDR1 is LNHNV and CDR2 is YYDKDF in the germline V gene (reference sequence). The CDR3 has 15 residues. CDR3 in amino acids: CATSITTSGAYEQYF. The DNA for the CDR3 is TGTGCCACCAGCATTACTACCTCGGGGGCCTACGAGCAGTACTTC.

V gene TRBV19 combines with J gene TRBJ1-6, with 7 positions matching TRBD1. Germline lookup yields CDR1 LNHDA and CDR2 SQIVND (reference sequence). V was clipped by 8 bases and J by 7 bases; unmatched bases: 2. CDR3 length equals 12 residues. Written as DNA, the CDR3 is TGTGCCAGTGGACAGGCCAATTCACCCCTCCACTTT. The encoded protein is CASGQANSPLHF.

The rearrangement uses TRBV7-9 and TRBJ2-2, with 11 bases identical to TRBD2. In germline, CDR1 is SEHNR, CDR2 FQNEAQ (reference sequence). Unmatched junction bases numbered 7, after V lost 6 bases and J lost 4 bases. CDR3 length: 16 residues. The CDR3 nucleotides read TGTGCCAGCAGATCCGGACTAGCGGGTGGCACCGGGGAGCTGTTTTTT. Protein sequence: CASRSGLAGGTGELFF.

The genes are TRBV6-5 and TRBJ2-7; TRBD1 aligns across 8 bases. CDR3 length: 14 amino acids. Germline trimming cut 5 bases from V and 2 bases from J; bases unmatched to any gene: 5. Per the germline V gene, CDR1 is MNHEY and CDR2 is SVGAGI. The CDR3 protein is CASSMTGVAYEQYF. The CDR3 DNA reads TGTGCCAGCAGTATGACAGGGGTGGCCTACGAGCAGTACTTC.

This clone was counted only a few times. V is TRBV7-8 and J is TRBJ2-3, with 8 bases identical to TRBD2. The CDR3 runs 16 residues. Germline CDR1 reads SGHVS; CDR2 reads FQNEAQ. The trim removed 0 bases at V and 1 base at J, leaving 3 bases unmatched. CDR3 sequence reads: CASSLAPGGGTDTQYF. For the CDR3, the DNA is TGTGCCAGCAGCTTAGCCCCGGGAGGGGGCACAGATACGCAGTATTTT.

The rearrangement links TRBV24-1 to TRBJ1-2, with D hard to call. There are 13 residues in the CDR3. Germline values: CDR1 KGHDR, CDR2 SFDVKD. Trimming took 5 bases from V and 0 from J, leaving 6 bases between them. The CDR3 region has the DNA TGTGCCACCAGTGTGACGGCTAACTATGGCTACACCTTC. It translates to CATSVTANYGYTF.

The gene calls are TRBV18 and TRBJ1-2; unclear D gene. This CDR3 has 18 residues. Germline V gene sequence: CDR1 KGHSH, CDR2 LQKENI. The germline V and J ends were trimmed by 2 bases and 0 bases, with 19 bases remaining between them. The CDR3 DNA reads TGTGCCAGCTCACCAAACTCTCTCGGCTCATCGACTAACTATGGCTACACCTTC. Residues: CASSPNSLGSSTNYGYTF.

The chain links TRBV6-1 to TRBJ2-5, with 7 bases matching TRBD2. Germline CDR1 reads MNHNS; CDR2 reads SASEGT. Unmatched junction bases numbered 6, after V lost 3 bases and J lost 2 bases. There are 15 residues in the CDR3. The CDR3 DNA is TGTGCCAGCAGTGATGGGAGGGAATGGCAAGAGACCCAGTACTTC. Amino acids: CASSDGREWQETQYF.

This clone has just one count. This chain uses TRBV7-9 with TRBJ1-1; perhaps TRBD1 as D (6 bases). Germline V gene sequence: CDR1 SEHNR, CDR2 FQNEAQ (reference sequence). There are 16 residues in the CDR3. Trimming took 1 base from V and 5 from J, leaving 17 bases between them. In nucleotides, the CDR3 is TGTGCCAGCAGCTTAGTAGGTGGGGGCGCCGTAACTGAAGCTTTCTTT. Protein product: CASSLVGGGAVTEAFF.

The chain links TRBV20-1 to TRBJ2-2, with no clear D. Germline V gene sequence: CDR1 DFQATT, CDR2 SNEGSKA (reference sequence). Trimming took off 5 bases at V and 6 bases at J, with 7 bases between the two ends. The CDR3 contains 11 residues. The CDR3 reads CSASTSGELFF. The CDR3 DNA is TGCAGTGCTTCTACGTCCGGGGAGCTGTTTTTT.

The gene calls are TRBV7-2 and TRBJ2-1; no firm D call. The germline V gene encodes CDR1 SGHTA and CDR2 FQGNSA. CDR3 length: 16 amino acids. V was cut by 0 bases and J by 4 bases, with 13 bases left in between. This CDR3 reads CASSLAVGGSYNEQFF. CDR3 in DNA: TGTGCCAGCAGCTTAGCTGTCGGTGGGTCGTACAATGAGCAGTTCTTC.

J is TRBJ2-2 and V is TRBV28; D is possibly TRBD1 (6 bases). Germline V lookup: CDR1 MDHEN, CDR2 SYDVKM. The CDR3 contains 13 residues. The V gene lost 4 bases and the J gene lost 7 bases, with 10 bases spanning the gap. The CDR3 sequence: CASSWLTGGELFF. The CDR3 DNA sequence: TGTGCCAGCAGTTGGCTGACAGGCGGGGAGCTGTTTTTT.